This TCR beta chain is drawn from a study of blood T cell repertoires in COVID-19. Germline V gene sequence: CDR1 SNHLY, CDR2 FYNNEI. Trimming cost V 7 bases and J 4 bases, with 8 bases left between them. The CDR3 contains 11 residues. Here immunoSEQ multiplex PCR was the method, and the copy in TCRdb shows in-frame clones only, minus some. The repertoire holds about 280,000 clones, with 83% as singletons. Sample: peripheral blood. The receptor comes from a woman in her fifties or sixties who had recovered from COVID-19. The rearrangement joins TRBV2 to TRBJ2-7, with D tentatively TRBD1 (6 bases). CDR3 DNA sequence: TGTGCCAGCATGCAGGGGTACGAGCAGTACTTC. Translation: CASMQGYEQYF.